This T cell receptor (beta chain) was captured in a study of blood T cells in healthy people across ages. Broader study findings: Per million T cells, TCR beta diversity dropped about linearly as age rose.

Samples each yielded at least 5.5 micrograms of total RNA. A second PCR of 7 to 11 cycles used a sample-barcoded 5' primer and a J-beta primer mix. Each cDNA molecule received a tag from a template-switch adaptor that had 12 random nucleotides. Any given sample supplied a minimum of 3 million CDR3-containing paired-end reads. TCRdb independently ran MiXCR on the 5' RACE reads; one entry per CDR3 protein. Here the sample spans about 630,000 distinct CDR3 sequences, approximately 21% being singletons. This clonotype was observed a single time. Its antigen is currently unknown. CDR3 length equals 15 residues. Germline values: CDR1 MGHDK, CDR2 SYGVNS. The ends were cut back, 1 base at V and 5 bases at J, with 14 bases in the middle.

This clonotype was obtained from a man aged 65-85 years in good health. V usage is TRBV25-1 and J usage is TRBJ2-5; no definite D call. Material for sequencing was blood. The CDR3, as DNA: TGTGCCAGCAGTGAATTTCAAGGGCCCATGGAGACCCAGTACTTC. Its translation is CASSEFQGPMETQYF.